Listed here are 23 T cell receptor beta chains from one sample, sequenced in a study of T-cell reconstitution after alpha-beta-depleted transplantation in children. TCRbeta library preparation incorporated unique molecular identifiers. TCRdb independently ran MiXCR on the PCR reads; one entry per CDR3 protein. Of about 580,000 distinct CDR3 sequences listed, approximately 22% are singletons. Material: PBMCs, mostly from graft donor cells, obtained 360 days after TCRalphabeta/CD19-depleted stem cell transplant. These TCRs come from a boy under two years old who had a stem cell transplant for acute myeloid leukemia, so the T cells may come from the graft donor.

This chain joins TRBV5-1 and TRBJ2-2, with a possible D match to TRBD1 (6 bases). V lost 0 bases and J lost 0, with 9 bases in between. This CDR3 contains 16 residues. Germline lookup yields CDR1 SGHRS and CDR2 YFSETQ. The CDR3 protein is CASSLAQGSNTGELFF. The DNA of the CDR3 is TGCGCCAGCAGCTTGGCTCAGGGGTCGAACACCGGGGAGCTGTTTTTT.

This clonotype occurred a few times. In DNA, the CDR3 is TGTGCCAGCGCGGCCAGGGCGGAGACCCAGTACTTC. This translates into CASAARAETQYF. The rearrangement links TRBV5-6 to TRBJ2-5; maybe TRBD1 (5 bases). The germline V gene has CDR1 SGHDT and CDR2 YYEEEE. CDR3 length: 12 amino acids. Trimming took 7 bases from V and 5 from J, leaving 12 bases between them.

This clonotype was seen many times. The CDR3 region has the DNA TGTGCCAGCAGTTCGACTAGCGGGGGGGAAGAGACCCAGTACTTC. This codes for CASSSTSGGEETQYF. The chain carries TRBV12-3 or TRBV12-4 and TRBJ2-5, with TRBD2 matching over 14 bases. V shed 4 bases, J shed 3 bases, and the junction held 1 base outside the gene matches. The CDR3 totals 15 residues.

This clonotype was counted at least ten times. The CDR3 coding sequence is TGTGCCACCAGCAGAGATGCAGGGACCTACGAGCAGTACTTC. Its translation is CATSRDAGTYEQYF. This chain uses TRBV15 with TRBJ2-7, with D possibly matching TRBD1 (5 bases). The CDR3 spans 14 residues. From germline, CDR1 is LNHNV and CDR2 YYDKDF (reference sequence). V was cut by 0 bases and J by 2 bases, with 8 bases left in between.

This clonotype showed up just a few times. The chain combines TRBV20-1 with TRBJ1-1; no clear D. This CDR3 contains 15 residues. Germline-derived CDR1 and CDR2 are DFQATT and SNEGSKA (reference sequence). The ends were cut back, 3 bases at V and 2 bases at J, with 16 bases in the middle. The CDR3 DNA reads as TGCAGTGCTAGCGTCAGGTTTACAGTCAACACTGAAGCTTTCTTT. Residues: CSASVRFTVNTEAFF.

The chain employs TRBV12-3 or TRBV12-4 and TRBJ2-4; perhaps TRBD1 as D (6 bases). V was trimmed by 6 bases and J by 2 bases, leaving 17 bases between them. This CDR3 region has 16 residues. The CDR3 reads CASSYSGTPTKNIQYF. As DNA, the CDR3 is TGTGCCAGCAGCTATTCTGGGACACCAACCAAAAACATTCAGTACTTC.

The V gene is TRBV11-2, the J gene TRBJ2-1; D is undetermined. Trimming stripped 0 bases from V and 4 bases from J, with 7 bases between. The CDR3 spans 14 residues. Germline V gene sequence: CDR1 SGHAT, CDR2 FQNNGV. The CDR3 protein is CASSLEAAYNEQFF. The CDR3 nucleotides are TGTGCCAGCAGCTTAGAGGCAGCATACAATGAGCAGTTCTTC.

The gene calls are TRBV10-3 and TRBJ2-3; 9 bases map to TRBD2. The germline CDR1 and CDR2 sequences are ENHRY and SYGVKD. The trim removed 0 bases at V and 4 bases at J, leaving 8 bases unmatched. The CDR3 spans 17 residues. The CDR3 sequence is CAISESSGGPQADTQYF. The CDR3 DNA reads TGTGCCATCAGTGAGTCTAGCGGGGGACCTCAGGCAGATACGCAGTATTTT.

This chain links TRBV20-1 with TRBJ2-7, with no clear D. This CDR3 comprises 13 residues. Germline V gene data show CDR1 as DFQATT and CDR2 as SNEGSKA (reference sequence). V was clipped by 2 bases and J by 3 bases, with 11 bases between them. The CDR3 DNA reads TGCAGTGCTAGACCGAATGCCGTCTACGAGCAGTACTTC. Protein: CSARPNAVYEQYF.

The V gene is TRBV7-6, the J gene TRBJ2-7; maybe TRBD1 (6 bases). The ends were cut back, 7 bases at V and 0 bases at J, with 13 bases in the middle. Germline CDR1 reads SGHVS; CDR2 reads FNYEAQ. This CDR3 spans 14 amino acids. The CDR3 DNA sequence: TGTGCCAGCAACACAGGGTTAAGCTCCTACGAGCAGTACGTC. This translates into CASNTGLSSYEQYV.

This clonotype was recorded a few times. The gene calls are TRBV13 and TRBJ2-2; possible D gene TRBD2, 6 bases. This CDR3 is built from 14 residues. With 2 bases removed from V and 10 bases from J, the gap between germline ends came to 14 bases. From germline, CDR1 is PRHDT and CDR2 FYEKMQ (reference sequence). CDR3 residues: CASSLNAGMEELFF. The CDR3 region has the DNA TGTGCCAGCAGCTTAAACGCGGGGATGGAGGAGCTGTTTTTT.

V is TRBV12-3 or TRBV12-4 and J is TRBJ2-1, with D possibly matching TRBD1 (5 bases). The ends were cut back, 7 bases at V and 7 bases at J, with 17 bases in the middle. The CDR3 is made up of 14 amino acids. The CDR3 loop is CASTPLGRVNEQFF. The CDR3 DNA reads TGTGCCAGCACCCCTCTAGGCAGGGTTAATGAGCAGTTCTTC.

This clonotype was counted many times. CDR3 region: CASSLARISYGYTF. The CDR3 DNA is TGTGCCAGCAGCTTAGCCAGGATTAGCTATGGCTACACCTTC. This chain uses TRBV7-2 with TRBJ1-2; D is undetermined. CDR3 length: 14 amino acids. Germline CDR1 is SGHTA and CDR2 is FQGNSA. The V gene lost 0 bases and the J gene lost 4 bases, with 9 bases spanning the gap.

This clonotype was detected many times. The rearrangement links TRBV5-1 to TRBJ2-7; 8 nucleotides line up with TRBD1. The germline gives CDR1 SGHRS, CDR2 YFSETQ. The length of the CDR3 is 15 residues. Trimming cost V 0 bases and J 3 bases; bases outside gene matches: 5. CDR3 coding DNA: TGCGCCAGCAGCTTGGAGTCAGGGGGCCTCTACGAGCAGTACTTC. Translation: CASSLESGGLYEQYF.

This clonotype was counted ten times or more. The chain is built from TRBV11-2 and TRBJ2-3, with D perhaps being TRBD1 or TRBD2 (5 bases each). Germline lookup yields CDR1 SGHAT and CDR2 FQNNGV. Between the trimmed V and J ends, which lost 0 bases and 2 bases, there was a span of 15 bases. CDR3 length: 17 amino acids. The CDR3: CASSLESFRGTTDTQYF. CDR3 DNA: TGTGCCAGCAGCTTAGAAAGTTTCCGGGGCACCACAGATACGCAGTATTTT.

CDR3 amino acids: CASSLDSHNQPQHF. In DNA form, the CDR3 reads TGTGCCAGCAGCTTGGACAGCCATAATCAGCCCCAGCATTTT. This chain links TRBV7-8 with TRBJ1-5; D may be TRBD1 (6 bases). This CDR3 is 14 amino acids long. With 3 bases removed from V and 4 bases from J, the gap between germline ends came to 10 bases. Germline V gene lookup returns CDR1 SGHVS and CDR2 FQNEAQ.

The J gene is TRBJ2-7, the V gene TRBV6-1, with TRBD1 identical over 8 bases. The CDR3 is made up of 14 amino acids. Germline V CDR1 and CDR2: MNHNS, SASEGT. Trimming removed 1 base from V and 7 bases from J; junction bases left unmatched: 6. The CDR3 bases are TGTGCCAGCAGTGAAGGGGACAGGAAAGGGGAGCAGTACGTC. Its translation is CASSEGDRKGEQYV.

The rearrangement uses TRBV20-1 and TRBJ1-2; D is possibly TRBD1 (5 bases). Germline assignment: CDR1 DFQATT and CDR2 SNEGSKA (reference sequence). This CDR3 has 13 amino acids. V was shortened by 6 bases and J by 2 bases, with 13 bases between the two germline ends. The DNA for the CDR3 is TGCAGTGCCCTGGCGGGGGGGAACTATGGCTACACCTTC. Its translation is CSALAGGNYGYTF.

In this sample, this clonotype turned up many times. The CDR3: CASSSLLAGGPGNEQFF. The CDR3 region has the DNA TGTGCCAGCAGTTCCCTTTTAGCGGGGGGGCCCGGCAATGAGCAGTTCTTC. V gene TRBV6-5 combines with J gene TRBJ2-1; TRBD2 matches 11 bases. The ends lost 4 bases at V and 6 bases at J; junction bases unmatched: 11. The CDR3 spans 17 residues. The germline V gene has CDR1 MNHEY and CDR2 SVGAGI.

V is TRBV7-9 and J is TRBJ2-3; D call uncertain. Germline CDR1 reads SEHNR; CDR2 reads FQNEAQ (reference sequence). Trimming removed 2 bases at V and 4 bases at J, with 7 bases between. The CDR3 is made up of 13 amino acids. The CDR3: CASSLRHADTQYF. The CDR3 nucleotides read TGTGCCAGCAGCTTACGGCACGCAGATACGCAGTATTTT.

The chain recombines TRBV12-3 or TRBV12-4 with TRBJ1-5; D uncertain. The length of the CDR3 is 14 residues. The V gene lost 6 bases and the J gene lost 6 bases, with 15 bases spanning the gap. This CDR3 reads CASSEGWHPQPQHF. The CDR3 nucleotides read TGTGCCAGCAGCGAAGGGTGGCATCCTCAGCCCCAGCATTTT.

The CDR3 loop reads CASSFDVNSNQPQHF. The CDR3 DNA reads as TGTGCCAGCAGTTTTGACGTGAATAGCAATCAGCCCCAGCATTTT. The chain recombines TRBV28 with TRBJ1-5; D is ambiguous. With 3 bases removed from V and 0 bases from J, the gap between germline ends came to 9 bases. The CDR3 length is 15 residues. CDR1 is MDHEN, CDR2 SYDVKM, per germline. Based on the CDR3 plus reference TRBV28 and TRBJ1-5, the full variable domain is DVKVTQSSRYLVKRTGEKVFLECVQDMDHENMFWYRQDPGLGLRLIYFSYDVKMKEKGDIPEGYSVSREKKERFSLILESASTNQTSMYLCASSFDVNSNQPQHFGDGTRLSIL.

The V and J genes are TRBV5-1 and TRBJ1-5; D gene uncertain. Trimming cost V 5 bases and J 5 bases, with 11 bases left between them. The CDR3 consists of 13 residues. CDR1 and CDR2 from the germline V gene are SGHRS and YFSETQ. The CDR3 DNA reads as TGCGCCAGCAGTAGGTCGGTCGATCAGCCCCAGCATTTT. Translated, it gives CASSRSVDQPQHF.